The 22 T cell receptor beta chains presented below share a single source sample, sequenced in a study of OX40 agonist ivuxolimab in advanced cancers. The repertoire was sequenced with immunoSEQ multiplex PCR; TCRdb's copy has only in-frame clones and lacks some. The sample consists of approximately 74,000 clones, roughly 89% of them appearing once. The sequences come from CD4+ or CD8+ T cells sorted from blood, collected in a trial of the OX40 agonist ivuxolimab. The receptors were gathered from an adult with an advanced solid tumor such as melanoma, head and neck, liver or kidney cancer.

This sequence joins TRBV18 and TRBJ2-2; D perhaps matches TRBD1 (6 bases). Trimming removed 1 base at V and 0 bases at J, with 9 bases between. The germline CDR1 and CDR2 sequences are KGHSH and LQKENI. This CDR3 is built from 16 residues. The CDR3 is CASSPLRQANTGELFF. CDR3 nucleotide sequence: TGTGCCAGCTCACCACTGCGACAGGCGAACACCGGGGAGCTGTTTTTT.

Note on this clone: No DNA is shown, since the ends of the CDR3 on it are uncertain; the CDR3 is the one TCRdb lists. The chain is built from TRBV10-3 and TRBJ2-3; the D call TRBD2 from the table was never checked on the DNA. The CDR3 spans 21 amino acids, including both terminal residues. Germline CDR1 reads ENHRY; CDR2 reads SYGVKD. The CDR3 region is CAISDTGSSGRFGSGTDTQYF.

Only one count was recorded for this clone. The chain is built from TRBV11-3 and TRBJ1-1; maybe TRBD1 (5 bases). The V gene's germline CDR1 is SGHNT and CDR2 YENEEA. V lost 1 base and J 6 bases, leaving 12 bases between the germline ends. The CDR3 has 14 residues. The CDR3 loop is CASSLGQGGSEAFF. CDR3 nucleotide sequence: TGTGCCAGCAGCTTAGGGCAGGGCGGATCTGAAGCTTTCTTT.

The rearrangement joins TRBV2 to TRBJ2-5; D may correspond to TRBD1 or TRBD2 (5 bases each). V was shortened by 5 bases and J by 2 bases, with 15 bases between the two germline ends. Germline CDR1 and CDR2: SNHLY and FYNNEI. The length of the CDR3 is 15 residues. CDR3 residues: CASSITGARQETQYF. CDR3 DNA sequence: TGTGCCAGCAGTATCACCGGGGCCCGACAAGAGACCCAGTACTTC.

The chain carries TRBV5-6 and TRBJ2-2, with 7 positions matching TRBD2. The CDR3 contains 14 residues. The V and J ends lost 2 bases and 5 bases, in that order; junction bases with no gene match: 3. The germline CDR1 and CDR2 sequences are SGHDT and YYEEEE. The CDR3 bases are TGTGCCAGCAGCTTCACCGGGGGGACCGGGGAGCTGTTTTTT. This encodes CASSFTGGTGELFF.

The rearrangement joins TRBV28 to TRBJ1-2, with D unclear. The V end was cut by 6 bases, the J end by 7 bases, with 6 bases between. The CDR3 totals 10 residues. Germline V CDR1 and CDR2: MDHEN, SYDVKM. For the CDR3, the DNA is TGTGCCAGCAGCCGAGGTGGCTACACCTTC. Its protein is CASSRGGYTF.

The chain is built from TRBV27 and TRBJ2-1, with D perhaps matching TRBD1 (7 bases). Germline V CDR1 and CDR2: MNHEY, SMNVEV (reference sequence). The CDR3 extends over 14 amino acids. The ends were cut back, 10 bases at V and 4 bases at J, with 17 bases in the middle. This chain's CDR3 is CATTGGTAYNEQFF. CDR3 sequence (DNA): TGTGCCACCACCGGCGGGACAGCATACAATGAGCAGTTCTTC.

The V gene is TRBV9, the J gene TRBJ2-5, with 7 bases that match TRBD2. The CDR3 loop spans 14 amino acids. The germline gives CDR1 SGDLS, CDR2 YYNGEE. V lost 1 base and J lost 5; bases outside the gene matches: 5. CDR3 in DNA: TGTGCCAGCAGCGTAAAAGCGGGAAGGGAGACCCAGTACTTC. Protein: CASSVKAGRETQYF.

CDR3 sequence: CSVRPGTSGGYNEQFF. CDR3 DNA sequence: TGCAGCGTTAGACCCGGGACTAGCGGGGGCTACAATGAGCAGTTCTTC. The J gene is TRBJ2-1, the V gene TRBV29-1; 14 bases align to TRBD2. This CDR3 contains 16 residues. The V and J ends lost 5 bases and 3 bases, in that order; junction bases with no gene match: 6. Germline lookup yields CDR1 SQVTM and CDR2 ANQGSEA.

The rearrangement uses TRBV7-9 and TRBJ2-3; a weak D match, TRBD2 (5 bases). The CDR3 is 13 amino acids. V was pared by 1 base and J by 15 bases, with 17 bases between. Looked up from germline, CDR1 is SEHNR and CDR2 is FQNEAQ (reference sequence). The CDR3 reads CASSLGGWALGYF. In nucleotides, the CDR3 is TGTGCCAGCAGCTTAGGAGGTTGGGCACTAGGTTATTTT.

CDR3 nucleotide sequence: TGTGCCAGCAGCTTGAAAGAGACCCAGTACTTC. It codes for CASSLKETQYF. The V and J genes are TRBV11-3 and TRBJ2-5; D call uncertain. V shed 3 bases and J shed 3 bases, with 2 bases lying between them. CDR1 is SGHNT, CDR2 YENEEA, per germline. This CDR3 has 11 amino acids.

The chain uses TRBV28 and TRBJ2-1; 9 nucleotides line up with TRBD1. Germline lookup yields CDR1 MDHEN and CDR2 SYDVKM. V lost 6 bases to trimming and J lost 6 bases; unmatched junction nucleotides: 3. The CDR3 contains 13 residues. The CDR3: CASSRTGVNEQFF. The CDR3 nucleotides read TGTGCCAGCAGCAGGACAGGGGTCAATGAGCAGTTCTTC.

J is TRBJ1-4 and V is TRBV27, with TRBD1 identical over 7 bases. V trimming: 7 bases; J trimming: 3 bases; junction bases outside the gene matches: 8. The length of the CDR3 is 15 residues. Germline loops: CDR1 MNHEY, CDR2 SMNVEV (reference sequence). CDR3: CASTGTVGANEKLFF. CDR3 nucleotides: TGTGCCAGCACCGGGACAGTTGGAGCTAATGAAAAACTGTTTTTT.

The table lists this clone with a count of one. The genes are TRBV7-2 and TRBJ2-7, with D hard to call. The CDR3 extends over 14 amino acids. V lost 5 bases and J lost 3, with 14 bases in between. Germline lookup yields CDR1 SGHTA and CDR2 FQGNSA. The CDR3 sequence: CASSKPPDHYEQYF. CDR3 in DNA: TGTGCCAGCAGCAAGCCCCCGGACCACTACGAGCAGTACTTC.

This chain uses TRBV10-2 with TRBJ1-3, with D tentatively TRBD1 (5 bases). Trimming took off 2 bases at V and 9 bases at J, with 11 bases between the two ends. The germline V gene encodes CDR1 WSHSY and CDR2 SAAADI. This CDR3 has 13 amino acids. CDR3 amino acids: CASSEGQGGTIYF. CDR3 DNA: TGCGCCAGCAGTGAGGGACAAGGCGGCACCATATATTTT.

The genes are TRBV18 and TRBJ2-5; 7 nucleotides agree with TRBD2. The CDR3 length is 15 residues. With 3 bases clipped from V and 0 bases from J, the junction kept 4 bases outside the gene matches. In germline, CDR1 is KGHSH, CDR2 LQKENI. For the CDR3, the DNA is TGTGCCAGCTCACCTAACGGGAGGTACCAAGAGACCCAGTACTTC. The encoded protein is CASSPNGRYQETQYF.

The rearrangement links TRBV4-2 to TRBJ1-2; tentatively, D is TRBD1 (6 bases). The germline V and J ends were trimmed by 1 base and 4 bases, with 13 bases remaining between them. The CDR3 is 15 amino acids. Germline CDR1 and CDR2: LGHNA and YNFKEQ. The CDR3 spells CASSQGAGGTYGYTF. CDR3 nucleotide sequence: TGTGCCAGCAGCCAAGGAGCCGGGGGCACCTATGGCTACACCTTC.

The chain couples TRBV4-1 to TRBJ2-7; D is uncertain. Looked up from germline, CDR1 is MGHRA and CDR2 is YSYEKL. The CDR3 totals 13 residues. V gave up 1 base and J gave up 6 bases, with 10 bases separating them. The CDR3 region has the DNA TGCGCCAGCAGCCAAGCGTATAGAGGCGAGCAGTACTTC. This gives the protein CASSQAYRGEQYF.

The chain combines TRBV14 with TRBJ1-4; tentatively, D is TRBD1 (6 bases). Germline values: CDR1 SGHDN, CDR2 FVKESK. V was trimmed by 4 bases and J by 7 bases, leaving 16 bases between them. This CDR3 has 15 amino acids. The CDR3 here is CASSRIQGGSEKLFF. Here the CDR3 DNA reads TGTGCCAGCAGCCGCATACAGGGAGGAAGTGAAAAACTGTTTTTT.

This chain uses TRBV5-6 with TRBJ2-2; 7 bases are a match to TRBD2. Germline assignment: CDR1 SGHDT and CDR2 YYEEEE. The V and J ends lost 0 bases and 5 bases, in that order; junction bases with no gene match: 4. The CDR3 runs 15 residues. CDR3 nucleotide sequence: TGTGCCAGCAGCTTGGAAGCGGGAAGGACCGGGGAGCTGTTTTTT. Translating it yields CASSLEAGRTGELFF.

The rearrangement uses TRBV19 and TRBJ2-1; a weak D match, TRBD1 (5 bases). Germline-derived CDR1 and CDR2 are LNHDA and SQIVND (reference sequence). V lost 5 bases, J lost 3 bases, and 17 bases lay in between. The CDR3 has 16 amino acids. CDR3 sequence reads: CASSPPGRASYNEQFF. The DNA for the CDR3 is TGTGCCAGTAGTCCTCCCGGCAGGGCTAGCTACAATGAGCAGTTCTTC.

This chain joins TRBV9 and TRBJ2-1; TRBD2 matches 9 bases. The ends lost 3 bases at V and 1 base at J; junction bases unmatched: 2. The CDR3 runs 15 residues. Germline CDR1 reads SGDLS; CDR2 reads YYNGEE. The CDR3 sequence is CASSGSGSSYNEQFF. The CDR3 DNA sequence: TGTGCCAGCAGCGGTAGCGGGAGTTCCTACAATGAGCAGTTCTTC.